This T cell receptor (beta chain) was obtained from a study of T cell responses to AZD1222 COVID-19 vaccine. Per the germline V gene, CDR1 is LGHDT and CDR2 is YNNKEL (reference sequence). The CDR3 runs 12 residues. Trimming cost V 8 bases and J 7 bases, with 13 bases left between them. Remarks on this clone: The target antigen is unknown.

Data came from immunoSEQ multiplex PCR; TCRdb stores just in-frame clones and leaves some out. The table has some 120,000 clones, about 89% seen once. Study-level results: CD4 TCRs associated with vaccination spanned spike, dominating at 160-218 and 743-854. The number of AZD1222 recipients seropositive at baseline was only five to seven. Variant regions that are unmutated are reportedly the target of nearly half of spike-specific TCRs. Samples come after the peak T cell response, not at day 14.

The specimen was peripheral blood, collected on day 0 of AZD1222 vaccination. This receptor was obtained from an adult in good health. The chain couples TRBV3-1 (or the pseudogene TRBV3-2) to TRBJ2-3, with no clear D. CDR3 protein: CASSTQGNTQYF. CDR3 sequence (DNA): TGTGCCAGCTCCACCCAAGGGAATACGCAGTATTTT.